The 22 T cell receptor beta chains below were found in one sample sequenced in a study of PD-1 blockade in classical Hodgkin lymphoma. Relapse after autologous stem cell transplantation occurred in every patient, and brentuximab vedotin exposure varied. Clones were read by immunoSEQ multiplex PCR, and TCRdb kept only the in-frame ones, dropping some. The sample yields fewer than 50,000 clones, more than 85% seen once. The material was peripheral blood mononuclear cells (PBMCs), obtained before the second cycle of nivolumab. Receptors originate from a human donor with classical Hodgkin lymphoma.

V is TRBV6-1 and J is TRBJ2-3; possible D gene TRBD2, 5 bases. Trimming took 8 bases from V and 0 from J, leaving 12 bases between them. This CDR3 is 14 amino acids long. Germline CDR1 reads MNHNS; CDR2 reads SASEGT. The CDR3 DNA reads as TGTGCCAGCCGGGAAGGACTGAGCACAGATACGCAGTATTTT. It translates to CASREGLSTDTQYF.

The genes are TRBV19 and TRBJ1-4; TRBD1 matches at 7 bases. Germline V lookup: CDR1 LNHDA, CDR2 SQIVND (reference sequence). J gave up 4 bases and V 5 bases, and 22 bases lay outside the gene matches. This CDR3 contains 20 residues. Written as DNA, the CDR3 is TGTGCCAGTAGTTTCCGCGGGACACGTGGAGGCAGGGGGTATAATGAAAAACTGTTTTTT. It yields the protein CASSFRGTRGGRGYNEKLFF.

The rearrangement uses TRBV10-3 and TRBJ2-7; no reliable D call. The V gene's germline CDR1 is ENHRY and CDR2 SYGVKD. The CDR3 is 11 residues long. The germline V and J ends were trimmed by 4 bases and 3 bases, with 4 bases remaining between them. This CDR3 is CAISGNYEQYF. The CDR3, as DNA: TGTGCCATCAGTGGTAACTACGAGCAGTACTTC.

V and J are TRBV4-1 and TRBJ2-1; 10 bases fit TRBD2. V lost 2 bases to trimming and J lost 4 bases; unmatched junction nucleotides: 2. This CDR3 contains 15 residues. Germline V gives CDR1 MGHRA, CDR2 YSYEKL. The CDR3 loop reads CASSQTSGAYNEQFF. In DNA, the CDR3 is TGCGCCAGCAGCCAAACTAGCGGGGCTTACAATGAGCAGTTCTTC.

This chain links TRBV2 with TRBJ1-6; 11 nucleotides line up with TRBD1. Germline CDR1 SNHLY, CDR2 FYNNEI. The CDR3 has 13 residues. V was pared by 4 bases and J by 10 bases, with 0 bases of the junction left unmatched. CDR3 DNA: TGTGCCAGCAGTGGGACAGGGGGCTCACCCCTCCACTTT. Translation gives CASSGTGGSPLHF.

CDR3 loop: CASNDRTRGIGGELFF. CDR3 nucleotide sequence: TGTGCCAGCAACGACCGCACGAGGGGGATTGGCGGGGAGCTGTTTTTT. V and J are TRBV11-2 and TRBJ2-2; D is perhaps TRBD1 (6 bases). This CDR3 contains 16 residues. Germline CDR1 and CDR2: SGHAT and FQNNGV. Trimming took 7 bases from V and 7 from J, leaving 22 bases between them.

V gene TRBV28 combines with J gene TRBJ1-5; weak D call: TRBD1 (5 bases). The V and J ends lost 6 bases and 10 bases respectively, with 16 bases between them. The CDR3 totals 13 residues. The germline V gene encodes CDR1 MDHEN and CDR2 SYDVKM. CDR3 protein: CASRSGTSVPQHF. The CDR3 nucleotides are TGTGCCAGCAGGTCCGGGACTTCGGTCCCCCAGCATTTT.

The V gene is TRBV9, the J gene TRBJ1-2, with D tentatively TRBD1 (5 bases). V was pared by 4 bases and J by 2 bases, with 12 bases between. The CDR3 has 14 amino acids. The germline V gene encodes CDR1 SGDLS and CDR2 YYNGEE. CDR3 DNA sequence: TGTGCCAGCAGCTCCGGGACTGAGAACTATGGCTACACCTTC. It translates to CASSSGTENYGYTF. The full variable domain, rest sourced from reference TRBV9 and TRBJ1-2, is DSGVTQTPKHLITATGQRVTLRCSPRSGDLSVYWYQQSLDQGLQFLIQYYNGEERAKGNILERFSAQQFPDLHSELNLSSLELGDSALYFCASSSGTENYGYTFGSGTRLTVV.

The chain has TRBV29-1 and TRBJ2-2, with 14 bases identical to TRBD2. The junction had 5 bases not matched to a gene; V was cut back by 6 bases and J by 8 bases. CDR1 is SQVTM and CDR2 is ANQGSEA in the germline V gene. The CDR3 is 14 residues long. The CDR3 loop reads CSVTGTSGSGELFF. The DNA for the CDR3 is TGCAGCGTGACAGGGACTAGCGGGAGTGGGGAGCTGTTTTTT.

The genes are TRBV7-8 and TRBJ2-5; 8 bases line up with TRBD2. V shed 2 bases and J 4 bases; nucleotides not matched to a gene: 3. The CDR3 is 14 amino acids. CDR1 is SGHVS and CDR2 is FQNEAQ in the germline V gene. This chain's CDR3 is CASSLPGGVETQYF. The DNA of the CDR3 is TGTGCCAGCAGCTTACCGGGGGGGGTAGAGACCCAGTACTTC.

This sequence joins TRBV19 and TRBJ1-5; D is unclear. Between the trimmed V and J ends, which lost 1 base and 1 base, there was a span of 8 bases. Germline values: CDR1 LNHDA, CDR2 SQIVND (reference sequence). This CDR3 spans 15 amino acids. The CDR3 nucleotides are TGTGCCAGTAGTATAGTCGGGCAGAGCAATCAGCCCCAGCATTTT. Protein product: CASSIVGQSNQPQHF.

The CDR3 protein is CASSQETQYF. The DNA for the CDR3 is TGTGCCAGCAGCCAAGAGACCCAGTACTTC. The chain links TRBV2 to TRBJ2-5; no reliable D call. CDR1 is SNHLY, CDR2 FYNNEI, per germline. The CDR3 loop spans 10 amino acids. Deletions cut 6 bases from V and 1 base from J, with 0 bases between.

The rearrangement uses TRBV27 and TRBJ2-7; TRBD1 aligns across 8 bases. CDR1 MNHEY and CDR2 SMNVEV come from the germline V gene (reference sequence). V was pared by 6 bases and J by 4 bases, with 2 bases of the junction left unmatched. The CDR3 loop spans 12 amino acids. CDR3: CASRQGAYEQYF. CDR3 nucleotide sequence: TGTGCCAGCAGGCAGGGGGCTTACGAGCAGTACTTC.

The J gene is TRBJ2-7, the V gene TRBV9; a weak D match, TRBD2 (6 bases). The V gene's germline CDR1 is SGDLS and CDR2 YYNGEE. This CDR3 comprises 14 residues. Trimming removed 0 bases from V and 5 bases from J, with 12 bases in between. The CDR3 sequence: CASSVGGVQNEQYF. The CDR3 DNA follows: TGTGCCAGCAGCGTAGGCGGGGTCCAGAACGAGCAGTACTTC. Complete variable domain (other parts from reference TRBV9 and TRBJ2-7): DSGVTQTPKHLITATGQRVTLRCSPRSGDLSVYWYQQSLDQGLQFLIQYYNGEERAKGNILERFSAQQFPDLHSELNLSSLELGDSALYFCASSVGGVQNEQYFGPGTRLTVT.

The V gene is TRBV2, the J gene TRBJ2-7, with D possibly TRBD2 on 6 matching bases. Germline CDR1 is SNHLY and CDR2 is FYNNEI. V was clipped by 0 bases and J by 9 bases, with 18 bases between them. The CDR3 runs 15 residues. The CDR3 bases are TGTGCCAGCAGTGAAGCAGCCTTAGCCGGACTACCGCAGTACTTC. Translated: CASSEAALAGLPQYF.

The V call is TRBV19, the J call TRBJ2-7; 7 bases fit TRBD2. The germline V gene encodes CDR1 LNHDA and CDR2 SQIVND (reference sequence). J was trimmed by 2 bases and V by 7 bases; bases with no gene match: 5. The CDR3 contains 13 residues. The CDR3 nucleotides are TGTGCCAGTACCAGCGGGAATACCTACGAGCAGTACTTC. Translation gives CASTSGNTYEQYF.

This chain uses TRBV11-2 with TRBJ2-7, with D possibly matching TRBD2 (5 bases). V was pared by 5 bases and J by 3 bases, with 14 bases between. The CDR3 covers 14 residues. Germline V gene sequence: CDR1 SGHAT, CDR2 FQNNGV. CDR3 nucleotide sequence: TGTGCCAGCAGCCCAAGCGGAGCCGGCTACGAGCAGTACTTC. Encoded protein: CASSPSGAGYEQYF.

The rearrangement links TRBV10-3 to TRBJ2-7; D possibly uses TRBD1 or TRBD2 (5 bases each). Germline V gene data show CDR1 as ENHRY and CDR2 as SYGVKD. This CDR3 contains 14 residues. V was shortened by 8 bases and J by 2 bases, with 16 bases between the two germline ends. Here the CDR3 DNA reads TGTGCCATCCAAGGGGCTAGCCGGACCTACGAGCAGTACTTC. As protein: CAIQGASRTYEQYF.

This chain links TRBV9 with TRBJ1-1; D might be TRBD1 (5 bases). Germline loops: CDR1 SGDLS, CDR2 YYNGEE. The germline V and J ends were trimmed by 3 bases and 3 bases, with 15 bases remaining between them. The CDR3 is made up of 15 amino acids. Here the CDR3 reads CASSAQGGGYTEAFF. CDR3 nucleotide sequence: TGTGCCAGCAGCGCGCAGGGAGGAGGGTACACTGAAGCTTTCTTT.

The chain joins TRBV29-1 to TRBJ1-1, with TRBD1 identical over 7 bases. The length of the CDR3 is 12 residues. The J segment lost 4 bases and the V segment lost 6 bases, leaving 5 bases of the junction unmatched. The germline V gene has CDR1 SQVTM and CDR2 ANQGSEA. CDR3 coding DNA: TGCAGCGTGACAGGGTGGAGCACTGAAGCTTTCTTT. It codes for CSVTGWSTEAFF.

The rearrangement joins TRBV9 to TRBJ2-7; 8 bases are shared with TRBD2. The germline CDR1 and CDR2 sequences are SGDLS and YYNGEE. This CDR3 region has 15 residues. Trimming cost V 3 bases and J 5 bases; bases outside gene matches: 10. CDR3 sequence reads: CASSARSGSWDEQYF. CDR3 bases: TGTGCCAGCAGCGCCCGGAGCGGGAGTTGGGACGAGCAGTACTTC.

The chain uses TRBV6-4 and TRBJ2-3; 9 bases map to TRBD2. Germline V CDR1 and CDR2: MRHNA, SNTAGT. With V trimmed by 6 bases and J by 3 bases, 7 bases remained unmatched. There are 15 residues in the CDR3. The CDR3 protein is CASRSTSGLTDTQYF. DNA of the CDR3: TGTGCCAGCAGATCGACTAGCGGATTAACAGATACGCAGTATTTT.